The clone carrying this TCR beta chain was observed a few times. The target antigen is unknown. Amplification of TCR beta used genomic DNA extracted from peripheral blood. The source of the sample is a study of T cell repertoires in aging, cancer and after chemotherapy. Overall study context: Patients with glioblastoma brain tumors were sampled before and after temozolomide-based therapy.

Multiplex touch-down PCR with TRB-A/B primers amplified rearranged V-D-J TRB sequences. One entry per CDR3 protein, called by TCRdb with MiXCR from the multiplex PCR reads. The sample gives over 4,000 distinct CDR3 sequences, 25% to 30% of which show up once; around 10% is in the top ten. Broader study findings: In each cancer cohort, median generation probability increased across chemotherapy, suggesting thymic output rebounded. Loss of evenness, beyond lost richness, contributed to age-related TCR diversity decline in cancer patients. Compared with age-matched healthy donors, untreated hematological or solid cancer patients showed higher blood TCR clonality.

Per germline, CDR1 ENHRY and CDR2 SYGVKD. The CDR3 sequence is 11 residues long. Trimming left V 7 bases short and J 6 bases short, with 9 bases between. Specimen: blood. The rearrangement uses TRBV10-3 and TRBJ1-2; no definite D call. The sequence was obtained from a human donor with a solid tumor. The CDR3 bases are TGTGCCATCACCGACCATGATGGCTACACCTTC. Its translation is CAITDHDGYTF.